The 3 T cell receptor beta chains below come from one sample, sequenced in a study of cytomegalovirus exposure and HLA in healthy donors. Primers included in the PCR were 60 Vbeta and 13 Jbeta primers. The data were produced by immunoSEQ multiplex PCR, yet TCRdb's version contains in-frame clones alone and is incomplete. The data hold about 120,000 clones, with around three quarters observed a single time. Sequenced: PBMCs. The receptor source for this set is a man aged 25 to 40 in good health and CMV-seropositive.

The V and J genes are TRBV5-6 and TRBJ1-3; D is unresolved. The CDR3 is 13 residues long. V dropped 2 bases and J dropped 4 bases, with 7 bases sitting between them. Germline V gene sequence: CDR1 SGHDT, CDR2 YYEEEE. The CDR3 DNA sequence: TGTGCCAGCAGCTTTGGCTTAGGAAACACCATATATTTT. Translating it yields CASSFGLGNTIYF.

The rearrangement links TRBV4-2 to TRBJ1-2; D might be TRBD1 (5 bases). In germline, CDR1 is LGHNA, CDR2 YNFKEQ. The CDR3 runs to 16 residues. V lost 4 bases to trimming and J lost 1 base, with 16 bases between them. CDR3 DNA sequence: TGTGCCAGCAGCCCCCTAAACGGGGGGGTTAACTATGGCTACACCTTC. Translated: CASSPLNGGVNYGYTF.

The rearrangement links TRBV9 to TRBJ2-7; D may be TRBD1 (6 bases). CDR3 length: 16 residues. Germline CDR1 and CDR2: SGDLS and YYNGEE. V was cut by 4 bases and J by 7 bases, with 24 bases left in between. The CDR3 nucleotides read TGTGCCAGCAGCCCAGAACAGGGCCTCGCACGGTGGGAGCAGTACTTC. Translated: CASSPEQGLARWEQYF.